This T cell receptor (beta chain) was sequenced in a study of Ad26.COV2.S vaccination and SARS-CoV-2 variants. On the study more broadly: The donor participated in the COV1001 trial, in its Ad26.COV2.S arm. Once, or twice with 56 days between doses, Ad26.COV2.S was given intramuscularly.

This CDR3 has 12 residues. Germline-derived CDR1 and CDR2 are SGHTA and FQGNSA. V was clipped by 1 base and J by 8 bases, with 8 bases between them. About this clone itself: Its matching antigen is unknown.

Study conclusions and caveats: The study found higher spike-specific TCR breadth in vaccine than placebo recipients.

Repertoires were generated with immunoSEQ multiplex PCR, while TCRdb's copy carries only in-frame clones and drops some. The data show 350,000 to 400,000 clones, 70% to 90% seen once. Described treatment: around 19 received Ad26.COV2.S at low or high dose, single or two shots; five or six received placebo; per-sample allocation not given. Samples analyzed were those drawn on day 63 after the first vaccine or placebo injection. Ad26 vector vaccine expressed Wuhan-strain SARS-CoV-2 spike. This chain uses TRBV7-2 with TRBJ1-2; D not resolved. The clonotype comes from a person aged 18-65 years who received the Ad26.COV2.S COVID-19 vaccine or a placebo. This specimen consisted of peripheral blood, obtained in a trial of Ad26.COV2.S vaccine versus placebo. In DNA form, the CDR3 reads TGTGCCAGCAGCTTAGGGACTGGGGGCTACACCTTC. It translates to CASSLGTGGYTF.